Sample share makes the clone carrying this T cell receptor beta chain medium-sized. Germline loops: CDR1 SGHTA, CDR2 FQGNSA. V was clipped by 2 bases and J by 9 bases, with 8 bases between them. This CDR3 is built from 12 residues. TCRdb re-called the PCR reads through MiXCR, storing one row per CDR3 protein. The table records approximately 10,000 distinct CDR3 sequences, less than 75% of them present only once. The sample is drawn from a study of tumor-infiltrating lymphocytes in oesophageal squamous cell carcinoma. The sequenced sample consisted of esophageal tumor tissue. The chain joins TRBV7-2 to TRBJ2-1; possible D gene TRBD2, 6 bases. This TCR derives from a female donor with esophageal squamous cell carcinoma. For the CDR3, the DNA is TGTGCCAGCAGCTTAACTAGCATTGAGCAGTTCTTC. Its translation: CASSLTSIEQFF.